The TCR beta chain under discussion was sequenced for a study of T cell repertoires in cytomegalovirus infection. General study points: What dominated the ex vivo response were HLA-C-restricted CMV-specific TCR beta clonotypes.

A single record per CDR3 protein comes from TCRdb applying MiXCR to the reads. The table has around 540,000 distinct CDR3 sequences, more than 30% seen once. In this sample, this clonotype turned up a few times. Its antigen is unidentified. Losses at the gene ends were 0 bases for V and 1 base for J; bases not matched to a gene: 25. CDR1 is SGHVS, CDR2 FNYEAQ, per germline. This CDR3 spans 23 amino acids. The rearrangement uses TRBV7-6 and TRBJ2-7; 9 nucleotides align to TRBD2. This specimen consisted of cultured PBMCs, obtained from culture after CMV antigen stimulation. This TCR came from a human donor in good health (CMV status not recorded). Some clones in this sample may be carry-over from other donors' samples. The CDR3 region is CASSLAQVLIPGLASSRSYEQYV. The CDR3 coding sequence is TGTGCCAGCAGCTTAGCGCAAGTCCTTATACCGGGACTAGCTTCTTCGCGGTCCTACGAGCAGTACGTC.